These 5 T cell receptor beta chains originate from one sample sequenced in a study of cytomegalovirus exposure and HLA in healthy donors. Clones were read by immunoSEQ multiplex PCR, and TCRdb kept only the in-frame ones, dropping some. This sample carries 85,000 to 95,000 clones, 96% of them seen once, and the ten largest clones take 0.78%. Sequencing was performed on PBMCs. The receptors were sampled from a man aged 18 to 29 in good health and CMV-seronegative.

The V gene is TRBV13, the J gene TRBJ2-3; D remains unclear. CDR3 length equals 14 residues. Trimming left V 4 bases short and J 4 bases short, with 12 bases between. CDR1 and CDR2 (germline): PRHDT, FYEKMQ (reference sequence). The CDR3 DNA follows: TGTGCCAGCAGCTCGCCCCTAGGTCCAGATACGCAGTATTTT. This encodes CASSSPLGPDTQYF.

Here the CDR3 reads CASSKSGQGFNYGYTF. The CDR3 bases are TGTGCCAGCAGCAAATCCGGGCAGGGGTTTAACTATGGCTACACCTTC. The chain joins TRBV21-1 to TRBJ1-2; the table's D call TRBD1 went unverified against the DNA. TRBV21-1 is a recognized pseudogene. The CDR3 contains 16 residues.

This clone was observed once. The chain couples TRBV27 to TRBJ2-7; 7 bases align to TRBD1. The length of the CDR3 is 13 residues. Trimming took 8 bases from V and 6 from J; bases not matched to a gene: 10. Germline values: CDR1 MNHEY, CDR2 SMNVEV (reference sequence). CDR3 residues: CASPQVGGGEQYV. The CDR3 DNA is TGTGCCAGCCCTCAGGTAGGGGGCGGCGAGCAGTACGTC.

The chain recombines TRBV5-1 with TRBJ2-2, with 10 bases lining up with TRBD2. V lost 1 base, J lost 8 bases, and 5 bases stayed unmatched. The germline CDR1 and CDR2 sequences are SGHRS and YFSETQ. CDR3 length equals 15 residues. CDR3 in DNA: TGCGCCAGCAGCTTGACTAGCGGGACATCGGGGGAGCTGTTTTTT. This codes for CASSLTSGTSGELFF.

This sequence joins TRBV25-1 and TRBJ2-1, with TRBD2 identical over 9 bases. Germline V gene sequence: CDR1 MGHDK, CDR2 SYGVNS. With V trimmed by 4 bases and J by 1 base, 2 bases remained unmatched. The CDR3 spans 15 residues. CDR3 DNA: TGTGCCAGCAGTGCGGCGGGAGGGTCCTACAATGAGCAGTTCTTC. This translates into CASSAAGGSYNEQFF.